This T cell receptor beta chain was captured in a study of Graves' ophthalmopathy and Graves' hyperthyroidism. Trimming removed 3 bases at V and 5 bases at J, with 12 bases between. CDR3 length: 14 amino acids. Germline lookup yields CDR1 KGHDR and CDR2 SFDVKD. Diagnosis was based on clinical symptoms, serum thyroxine, TRAb, thyroid ultrasound and orbital computed tomography. The TCR beta CDR3 regions underwent amplification from RNA transcripts. Amplification began with first-round RT-PCR using HTBI primers, then second-round multiplex PCR was performed. From the multiplex PCR reads, TCRdb called clonotypes with MiXCR, one entry per CDR3 protein. The data show roughly 400,000 distinct CDR3 sequences, about a sixth seen once.

Sequenced: peripheral blood. This receptor was obtained from a young woman with Graves' ophthalmopathy. V and J are TRBV24-1 and TRBJ2-5, with D unclear. The CDR3 loop reads CATSDALTRETQYF. The CDR3 DNA reads TGTGCCACCAGTGATGCTCTGACTCGGGAGACCCAGTACTTC.